Below, 18 T cell receptor beta chains from the same sample are listed, as sequenced in a study of cytomegalovirus exposure and HLA in healthy donors. PCR involved 60 Vbeta and 13 Jbeta primers. Sequencing used immunoSEQ multiplex PCR; TCRdb keeps in-frame clones, though not all of them. Among some 190,000 clones listed, 65% to 85% were seen once. The sequenced sample was PBMCs. The receptor set was obtained from a girl between 10 and 17 years old in good health and CMV-seropositive.

The chain recombines TRBV30 with TRBJ2-1; a possible D gene is TRBD1 (6 bases). The V end lost 2 bases, the J end lost 0 bases, and 17 bases lay between the germline ends. Germline V gene sequence: CDR1 GTSNPN, CDR2 SVGIG (reference sequence). The CDR3 totals 17 residues. The CDR3 coding sequence is TGTGCCTGGAGTCCGCCGAATACAGGGAGCTCCTACAATGAGCAGTTCTTC. It specifies CAWSPPNTGSSYNEQFF.

The V call is TRBV6-5, the J call TRBJ2-7, with a tentative D call TRBD1 (6 bases). The CDR3 runs 14 residues. Trimming shortened V by 6 bases and J by 1 base, and 13 bases separated the two germline ends. Germline V gene data show CDR1 as MNHEY and CDR2 as SVGAGI. Written as DNA, the CDR3 is TGTGCCAGCAGACCGACAGGCGAATCCTACGAGCAGTACTTC. Residues: CASRPTGESYEQYF.

This clone was counted between two and nine times. J is TRBJ2-7 and V is TRBV19, with 7 nucleotides matching TRBD1. There are 16 residues in the CDR3. CDR1 is LNHDA and CDR2 is SQIVND in the germline V gene (reference sequence). With 5 bases clipped from V and 2 bases from J, the junction kept 12 bases outside the gene matches. CDR3: CASSVIGGANPYEQYF. The CDR3 coding sequence is TGTGCCAGTAGTGTAATAGGGGGCGCGAACCCCTACGAGCAGTACTTC.

The chain links TRBV4-1 to TRBJ2-5; D may be TRBD1 (6 bases). The J call may be in error: the DNA end matches TRBJ2-7 better. CDR3 length: 14 amino acids. Germline V lookup: CDR1 MGHRA, CDR2 YSYEKL. The DNA of the CDR3 is TGCGCCAGCAGCCCCCGGACAGATACCTACGAGCAGTACTTC. Translating it yields CASSPRTDTYEQYF.

This clone was observed a handful of times. V is TRBV29-1 and J is TRBJ1-2, with a possible D match to TRBD1 (5 bases). The CDR3 is made up of 14 amino acids. V gave up 7 bases and J gave up 6 bases, with 21 bases separating them. Per germline, CDR1 SQVTM and CDR2 ANQGSEA. In nucleotides, the CDR3 is TGCAGCGAATCCCGCGTGGGGACGGGGGATGGCTACACCTTC. Protein sequence: CSESRVGTGDGYTF.

The rearrangement links TRBV5-1 to TRBJ1-1; D is possibly TRBD1 (5 bases). The CDR3 covers 13 residues. Trimming took off 4 bases at V and 1 base at J, with 8 bases between the two ends. Germline V gene sequence: CDR1 SGHRS, CDR2 YFSETQ. CDR3: CASSRGQNTEAFF. In nucleotides, the CDR3 is TGCGCCAGCAGCCGAGGACAGAACACTGAAGCTTTCTTT.

This chain links TRBV5-1 with TRBJ2-1; 7 bases are shared with TRBD1. Germline-derived CDR1 and CDR2 are SGHRS and YFSETQ. V trimming: 6 bases; J trimming: 0 bases; junction bases outside the gene matches: 9. The CDR3 runs 16 residues. The CDR3 sequence is CASTMDRTSSYNEQFF. In nucleotides, the CDR3 is TGCGCCAGCACCATGGACAGGACGAGCTCCTACAATGAGCAGTTCTTC. The full variable domain, in which reference TRBV5-1 and TRBJ2-1 provide the parts outside the CDR3, is KAGVTQTPRYLIKTRGQQVTLSCSPISGHRSVSWYQQTPGQGLQFLFEYFSETQRNKGNFPGRFSGRQFSNSRSEMNVSTLELGDSALYLCASTMDRTSSYNEQFFGPGTRLTVL.

The CDR3 here is CASSPDRSLWGYTF. The CDR3 DNA follows: TGTGCCAGTAGCCCGGACAGGAGTCTATGGGGCTACACCTTC. The J gene is TRBJ1-2, the V gene TRBV19; TRBD1 matches 7 bases. The germline gives CDR1 LNHDA, CDR2 SQIVND (reference sequence). This CDR3 has 14 amino acids. V was clipped by 6 bases and J by 8 bases; unmatched bases: 12.

The V and J genes are TRBV6-6 and TRBJ1-2; D gene ambiguous. The V end was cut by 8 bases, the J end by 1 base, with 8 bases between. CDR3 length: 12 residues. The germline gives CDR1 MNHNY, CDR2 SVGAGI (reference sequence). In nucleotides, the CDR3 is TGTGCCAGCGAAGGACTTAACTATGGCTACACCTTC. As protein: CASEGLNYGYTF.

In this sample, this clone turned up once. J is TRBJ2-3 and V is TRBV15; D gene unclear. Looked up from germline, CDR1 is LNHNV and CDR2 is YYDKDF (reference sequence). The CDR3 loop spans 15 amino acids. Trimming cost V 0 bases and J 1 base, with 8 bases left between them. The CDR3 sequence: CATSRDGRGTDTQYF. In nucleotides, the CDR3 is TGTGCCACCAGCAGAGATGGTAGAGGCACAGATACGCAGTATTTT.

V is TRBV13 and J is TRBJ2-7; 13 bases fit TRBD2. V trimming: 1 base; J trimming: 5 bases; junction bases outside the gene matches: 11. The CDR3 spans 18 residues. The germline V gene has CDR1 PRHDT and CDR2 FYEKMQ (reference sequence). This chain's CDR3 is CASSLDARTSGSGHEQYF. In DNA form, the CDR3 reads TGTGCCAGCAGCTTAGACGCAAGGACTAGCGGGAGTGGCCACGAGCAGTACTTC.

This clone was counted a single time. The genes are TRBV6-6 and TRBJ2-1, with D possibly being TRBD2 (5 bases). CDR1 and CDR2 from the germline V gene are MNHNY and SVGAGI (reference sequence). Deletions cut 8 bases from V and 6 bases from J, with 11 bases between. There are 12 residues in the CDR3. The CDR3 sequence is CASVLGGNEQFF. In nucleotides, the CDR3 is TGTGCCAGCGTCCTCGGAGGCAATGAGCAGTTCTTC.

This clone was observed once. J is TRBJ2-2 and V is TRBV11-3; D might be TRBD1 (5 bases). V was trimmed by 5 bases and J by 4 bases, leaving 14 bases between them. This CDR3 has 15 amino acids. In germline, CDR1 is SGHNT, CDR2 YENEEA. The CDR3 DNA sequence: TGTGCCAGCAGCCCATCCATTGGGGCCACCGGGGAGCTGTTTTTT. Translated, it gives CASSPSIGATGELFF.

The chain carries TRBV11-2 and TRBJ1-4; TRBD1 might be the D (6 bases). The CDR3 extends over 14 amino acids. Trimming cost V 4 bases and J 8 bases, with 14 bases left between them. Germline assignment: CDR1 SGHAT and CDR2 FQNNGV. The CDR3 sequence is CASSSRDIREKLFF. The DNA of the CDR3 is TGTGCCAGCAGCTCCCGGGACATACGGGAAAAACTGTTTTTT.

The rearrangement joins TRBV29-1 to TRBJ2-5; 10 bases are shared with TRBD2. The J call could be wrong; TRBJ2-7 is a better fit for the DNA end. This CDR3 comprises 14 residues. Germline assignment: CDR1 SQVTM and CDR2 ANQGSEA. The CDR3 region has the DNA TGCAGCGTTGTCTCCCGACTAGCGGGCTACGAGCAGTACTTC. Translating gives CSVVSRLAGYEQYF.

A note on this clone: An end of the junction differs from the germline gene, which may be a read error. V is TRBV19 and J is TRBJ1-1, with TRBD1 identical over 8 bases. The CDR3 length is 14 residues. Germline CDR1 reads LNHDA; CDR2 reads SQIVND (reference sequence). The CDR3 loop reads CASTPGDRRSFKVF. CDR3 sequence (DNA): TGTGCCAGTACCCCAGGGGACAGGAGAAGCTTTAAGGTCTTT.

This rearrangement joins TRBV6-1 to TRBJ2-1; TRBD2 is a possible D gene (5 bases). This CDR3 region has 17 residues. V dropped 4 bases and J dropped 0 bases, with 16 bases sitting between them. Germline CDR1 reads MNHNS; CDR2 reads SASEGT. The CDR3 bases are TGTGCCAGCAGTGTCTGGCTGAGGGAGAGCTCCTACAATGAGCAGTTCTTC. Translating gives CASSVWLRESSYNEQFF.

The V and J genes are TRBV7-2 and TRBJ2-7; 9 bases match TRBD1. The CDR3 runs to 15 residues. The ends lost 3 bases at V and 6 bases at J; junction bases unmatched: 9. Germline CDR1 is SGHTA and CDR2 is FQGNSA. The CDR3 coding sequence is TGTGCCAGCAGCTTTCACGGGACAGGGCTCGGCGAGCAGTACTTC. Translation: CASSFHGTGLGEQYF. Supplemented by reference TRBV7-2 and TRBJ2-7, the full variable domain reads GAGVSQSPSNKVTEKGKDVELRCDPISGHTALYWYRQSLGQGLEFLIYFQGNSAPDKSGLPSDRFSAERTGGSVSTLTIQRTQQEDSAVYLCASSFHGTGLGEQYFGPGTRLTVT.